The TCR beta chain described here comes from a study of blood T cell repertoires in COVID-19. The table came from immunoSEQ multiplex PCR; TCRdb's copy has only in-frame clones and leaves some out. The profile covers about 220,000 clones, with around four fifths appearing a single time and about 20% taken by the ten largest. The ends were cut back, 3 bases at V and 4 bases at J, with 12 bases in the middle. The CDR3 contains 14 residues. In germline, CDR1 is LNHDA, CDR2 SQIVND (reference sequence). Sample: peripheral blood. The chain links TRBV19 to TRBJ1-2; D might be TRBD1 (5 bases). This TCR was recovered from a man between 25 and 39 years old with active or convalescent COVID-19. CDR3 amino acids: CASSISGRGYGYTF. The CDR3 nucleotides are TGTGCCAGTAGTATTTCCGGAAGGGGCTATGGCTACACCTTC.